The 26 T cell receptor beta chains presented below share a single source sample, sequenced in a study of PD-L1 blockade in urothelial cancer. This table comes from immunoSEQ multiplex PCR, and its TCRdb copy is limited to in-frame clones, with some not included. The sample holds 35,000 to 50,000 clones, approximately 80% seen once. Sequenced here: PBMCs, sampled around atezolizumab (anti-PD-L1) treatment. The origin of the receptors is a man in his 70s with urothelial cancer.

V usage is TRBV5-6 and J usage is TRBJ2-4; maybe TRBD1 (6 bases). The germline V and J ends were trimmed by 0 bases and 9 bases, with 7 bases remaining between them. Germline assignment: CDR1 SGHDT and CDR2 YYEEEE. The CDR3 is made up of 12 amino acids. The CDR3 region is CASSLGGLIQYF. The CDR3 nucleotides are TGTGCCAGCAGCTTGGGGGGGCTCATTCAGTACTTC. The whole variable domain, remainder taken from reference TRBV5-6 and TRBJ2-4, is DAGVTQSPTHLIKTRGQQVTLRCSPKSGHDTVSWYQQALGQGPQFIFQYYEEEERQRGNFPDRFSGHQFPNYSSELNVNALLLGDSALYLCASSLGGLIQYFGAGTRLSVL.

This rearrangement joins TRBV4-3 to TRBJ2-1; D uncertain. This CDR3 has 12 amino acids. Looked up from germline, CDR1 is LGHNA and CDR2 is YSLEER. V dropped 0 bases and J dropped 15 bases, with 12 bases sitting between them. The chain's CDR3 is CASSQDFRSWFF. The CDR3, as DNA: TGCGCCAGCAGCCAAGATTTTCGGAGCTGGTTCTTC.

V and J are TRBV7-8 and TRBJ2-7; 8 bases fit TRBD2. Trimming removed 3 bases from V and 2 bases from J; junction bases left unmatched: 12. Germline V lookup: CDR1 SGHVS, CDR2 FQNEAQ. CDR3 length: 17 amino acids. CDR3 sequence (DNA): TGTGCCAGCAGCTTTACTGACGGGAGGGCCCGCGCCTACGAGCAGTACTTC. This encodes CASSFTDGRARAYEQYF.

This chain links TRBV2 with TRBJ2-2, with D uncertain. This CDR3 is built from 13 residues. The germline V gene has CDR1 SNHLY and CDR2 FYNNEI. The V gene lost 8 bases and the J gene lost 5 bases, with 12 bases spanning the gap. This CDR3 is CASVPTWTGELFF. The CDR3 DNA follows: TGTGCCAGCGTGCCAACATGGACCGGGGAGCTGTTTTTT.

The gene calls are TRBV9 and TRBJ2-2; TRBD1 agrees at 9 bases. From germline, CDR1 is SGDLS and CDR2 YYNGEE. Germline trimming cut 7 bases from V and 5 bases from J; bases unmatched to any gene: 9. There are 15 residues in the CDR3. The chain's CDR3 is CASRTGGAGTGELFF. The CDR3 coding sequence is TGTGCCAGCCGCACAGGGGGCGCAGGTACCGGGGAGCTGTTTTTT.

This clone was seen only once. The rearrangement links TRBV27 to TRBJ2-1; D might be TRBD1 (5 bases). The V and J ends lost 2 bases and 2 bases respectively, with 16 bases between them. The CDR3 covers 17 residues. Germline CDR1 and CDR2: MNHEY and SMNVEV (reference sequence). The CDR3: CASSLRWHRTTYNEQFF. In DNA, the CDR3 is TGTGCCAGCAGTTTAAGGTGGCATCGGACAACCTACAATGAGCAGTTCTTC.

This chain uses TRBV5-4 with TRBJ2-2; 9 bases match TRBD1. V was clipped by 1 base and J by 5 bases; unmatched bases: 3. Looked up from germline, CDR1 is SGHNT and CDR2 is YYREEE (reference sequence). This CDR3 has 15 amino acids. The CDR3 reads CASSLRQGGTGELFF. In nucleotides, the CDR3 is TGTGCCAGCAGCTTGAGACAGGGGGGAACCGGGGAGCTGTTTTTT. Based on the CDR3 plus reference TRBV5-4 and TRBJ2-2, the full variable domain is ETGVTQSPTHLIKTRGQQVTLRCSSQSGHNTVSWYQQALGQGPQFIFQYYREEENGRGNFPPRFSGLQFPNYSSELNVNALELDDSALYLCASSLRQGGTGELFFGEGSRLTVL.

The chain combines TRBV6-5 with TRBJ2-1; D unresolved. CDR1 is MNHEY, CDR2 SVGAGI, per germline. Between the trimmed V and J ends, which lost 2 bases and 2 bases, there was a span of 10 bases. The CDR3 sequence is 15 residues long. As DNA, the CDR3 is TGTGCCAGCAGTTACCAAAAGCCTCCCTACAATGAGCAGTTCTTC. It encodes CASSYQKPPYNEQFF.

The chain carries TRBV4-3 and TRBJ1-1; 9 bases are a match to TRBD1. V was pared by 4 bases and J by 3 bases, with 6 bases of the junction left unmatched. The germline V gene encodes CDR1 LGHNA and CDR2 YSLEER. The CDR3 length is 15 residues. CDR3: CASSPGQGFYTEAFF. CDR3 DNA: TGCGCCAGCAGCCCTGGACAGGGGTTCTACACTGAAGCTTTCTTT.

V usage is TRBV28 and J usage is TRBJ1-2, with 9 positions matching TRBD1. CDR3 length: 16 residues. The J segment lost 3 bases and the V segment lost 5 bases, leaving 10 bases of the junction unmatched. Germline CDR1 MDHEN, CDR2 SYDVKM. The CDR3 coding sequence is TGTGCCAGCAGTCTCCGAGGGACAGGGTTTGACTATGGCTACACCTTC. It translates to CASSLRGTGFDYGYTF.

The CDR3: CASSYPRQGGSYEQYF. The CDR3 DNA reads TGTGCCAGCAGCTACCCGAGACAGGGTGGGTCCTACGAGCAGTACTTC. The chain couples TRBV5-6 to TRBJ2-7; 7 positions match TRBD1. V dropped 3 bases and J dropped 1; count of bases not matched to a gene: 10. Per germline, CDR1 SGHDT and CDR2 YYEEEE. There are 16 residues in the CDR3.

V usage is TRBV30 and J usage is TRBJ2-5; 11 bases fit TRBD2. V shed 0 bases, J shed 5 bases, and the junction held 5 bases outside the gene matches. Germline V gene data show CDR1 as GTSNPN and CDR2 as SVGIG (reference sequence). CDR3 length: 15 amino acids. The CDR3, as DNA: TGTGCCTGGAGTGTACTAGCGGGAGTTGGGGAGACCCAGTACTTC. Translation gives CAWSVLAGVGETQYF. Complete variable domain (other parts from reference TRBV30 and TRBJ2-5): SQTIHQWPATLVQPVGSPLSLECTVEGTSNPNLYWYRQAAGRGLQLLFYSVGIGQISSEVPQNLSASRPQDRQFILSSKKLLLSDSGFYLCAWSVLAGVGETQYFGPGTRLLVL.

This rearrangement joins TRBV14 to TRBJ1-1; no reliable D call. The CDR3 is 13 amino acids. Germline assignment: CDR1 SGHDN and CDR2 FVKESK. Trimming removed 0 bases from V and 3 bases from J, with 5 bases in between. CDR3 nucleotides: TGTGCCAGCAGCCAAGAGAGGTACACTGAAGCTTTCTTT. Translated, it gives CASSQERYTEAFF.

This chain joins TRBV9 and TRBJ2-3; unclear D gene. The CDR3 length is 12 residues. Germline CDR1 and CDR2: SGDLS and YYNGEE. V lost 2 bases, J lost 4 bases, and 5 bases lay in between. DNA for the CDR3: TGTGCCAGCAGCGTTAATTCAGATACGCAGTATTTT. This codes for CASSVNSDTQYF.

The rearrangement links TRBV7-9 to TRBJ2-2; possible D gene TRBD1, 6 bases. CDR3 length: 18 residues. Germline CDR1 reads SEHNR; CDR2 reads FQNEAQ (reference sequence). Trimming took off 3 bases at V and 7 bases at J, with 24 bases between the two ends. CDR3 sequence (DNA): TGTGCCAGCAGCTTCCCGCGATGGTGGGGGCAGGGGCGCGGGGAGCTGTTTTTT. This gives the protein CASSFPRWWGQGRGELFF.

CDR3 loop: CASSFDRSYGYTF. The DNA of the CDR3 is TGTGCCAGCAGCTTTGACAGGTCGTATGGCTACACCTTC. The chain recombines TRBV5-4 with TRBJ1-2, with TRBD1 as a possible D gene (6 bases). V shed 2 bases and J shed 5 bases, with 10 bases lying between them. The CDR3 runs to 13 residues. CDR1 is SGHNT and CDR2 is YYREEE in the germline V gene (reference sequence). Complete variable domain (other parts from reference TRBV5-4 and TRBJ1-2): ETGVTQSPTHLIKTRGQQVTLRCSSQSGHNTVSWYQQALGQGPQFIFQYYREEENGRGNFPPRFSGLQFPNYSSELNVNALELDDSALYLCASSFDRSYGYTFGSGTRLTVV.

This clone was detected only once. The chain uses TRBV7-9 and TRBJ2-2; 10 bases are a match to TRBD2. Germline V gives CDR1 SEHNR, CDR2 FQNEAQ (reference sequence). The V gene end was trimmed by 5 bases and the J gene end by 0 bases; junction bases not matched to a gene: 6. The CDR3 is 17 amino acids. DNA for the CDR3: TGTGCCAGCAGCATACCAGCGGGAGGGGCGAACACCGGGGAGCTGTTTTTT. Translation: CASSIPAGGANTGELFF.

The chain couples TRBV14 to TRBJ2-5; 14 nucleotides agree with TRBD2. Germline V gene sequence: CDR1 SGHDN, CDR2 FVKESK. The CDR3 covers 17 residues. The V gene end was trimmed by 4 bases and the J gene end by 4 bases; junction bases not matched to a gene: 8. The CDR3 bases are TGTGCCAGCAGCCTTTGGACTAGCGGGAGGAGGGGAGAGACCCAGTACTTC. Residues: CASSLWTSGRRGETQYF.

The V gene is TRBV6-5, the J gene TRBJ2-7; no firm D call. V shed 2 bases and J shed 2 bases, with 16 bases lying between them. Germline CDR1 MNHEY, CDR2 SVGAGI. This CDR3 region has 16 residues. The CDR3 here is CASSYGLTSPAYEQYF. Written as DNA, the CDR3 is TGTGCCAGCAGTTACGGTTTAACGAGTCCCGCCTACGAGCAGTACTTC.

CDR3 region: CASSQGREAGQPQHF. CDR3 sequence (DNA): TGTGCCAGTAGTCAAGGGAGGGAGGCTGGTCAGCCCCAGCATTTT. V is TRBV19 and J is TRBJ1-5; D gene uncertain. This CDR3 is built from 15 residues. Germline values: CDR1 LNHDA, CDR2 SQIVND (reference sequence). With 5 bases removed from V and 6 bases from J, the gap between germline ends came to 17 bases.

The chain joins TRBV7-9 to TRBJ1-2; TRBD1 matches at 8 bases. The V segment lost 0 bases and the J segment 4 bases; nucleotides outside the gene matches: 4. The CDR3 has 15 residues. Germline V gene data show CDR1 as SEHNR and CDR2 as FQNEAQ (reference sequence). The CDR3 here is CASSLAETGVYGYTF. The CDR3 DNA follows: TGTGCCAGCAGCTTAGCGGAGACAGGGGTCTATGGCTACACCTTC.

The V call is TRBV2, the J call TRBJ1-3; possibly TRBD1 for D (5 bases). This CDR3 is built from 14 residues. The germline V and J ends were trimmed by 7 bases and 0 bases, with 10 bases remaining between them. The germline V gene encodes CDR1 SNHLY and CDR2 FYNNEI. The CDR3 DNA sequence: TGTGCCAGCACCTGGGGGGACTCTGGAAACACCATATATTTT. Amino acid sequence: CASTWGDSGNTIYF.

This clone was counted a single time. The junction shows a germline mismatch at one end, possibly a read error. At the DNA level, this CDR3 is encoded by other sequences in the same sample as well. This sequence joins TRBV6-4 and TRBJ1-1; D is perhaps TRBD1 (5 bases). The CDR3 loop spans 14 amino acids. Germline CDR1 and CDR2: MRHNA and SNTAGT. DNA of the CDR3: TGTGCCAGCAGTGCGGAGGGGTGGAACACTGAGGCTTTCTTT. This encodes CASSAEGWNTEAFF.

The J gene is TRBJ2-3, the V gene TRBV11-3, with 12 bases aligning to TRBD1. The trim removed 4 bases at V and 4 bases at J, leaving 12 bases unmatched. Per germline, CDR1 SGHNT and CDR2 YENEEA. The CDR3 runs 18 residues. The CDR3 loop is CASSSPGGDRGRADTQYF. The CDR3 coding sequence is TGTGCCAGCAGCTCCCCTGGGGGGGACAGGGGGCGCGCAGATACGCAGTATTTT.

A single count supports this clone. As DNA, the CDR3 is TGCGCCAGCAGCCCCCAGTTTAATGAAATGGATGAGCAGTTCTTC. Amino acid sequence: CASSPQFNEMDEQFF. This sequence joins TRBV4-1 and TRBJ2-1, with D hard to call. The CDR3 runs 15 residues. The V end was cut by 4 bases, the J end by 8 bases, with 18 bases between. Germline lookup yields CDR1 MGHRA and CDR2 YSYEKL.

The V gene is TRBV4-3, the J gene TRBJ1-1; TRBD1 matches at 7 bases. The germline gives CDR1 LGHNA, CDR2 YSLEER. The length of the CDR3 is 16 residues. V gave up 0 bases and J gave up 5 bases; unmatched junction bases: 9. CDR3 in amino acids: CASSQDWGRGMTEAFF. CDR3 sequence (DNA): TGCGCCAGCAGCCAAGATTGGGGCAGGGGGATGACTGAAGCTTTCTTT.